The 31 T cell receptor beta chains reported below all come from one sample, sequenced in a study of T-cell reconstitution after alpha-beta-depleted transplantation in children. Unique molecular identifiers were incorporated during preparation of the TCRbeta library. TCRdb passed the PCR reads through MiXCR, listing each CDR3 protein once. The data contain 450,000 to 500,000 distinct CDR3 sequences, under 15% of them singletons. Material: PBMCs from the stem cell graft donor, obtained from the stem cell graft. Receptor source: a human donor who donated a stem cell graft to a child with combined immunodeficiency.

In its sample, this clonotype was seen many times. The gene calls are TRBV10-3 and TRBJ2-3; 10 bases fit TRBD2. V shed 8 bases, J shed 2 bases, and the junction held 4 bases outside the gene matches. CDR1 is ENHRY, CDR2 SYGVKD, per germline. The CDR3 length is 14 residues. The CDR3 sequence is CAIRAGGFTDTQYF. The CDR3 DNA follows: TGTGCCATCCGAGCGGGGGGGTTCACAGATACGCAGTATTTT.

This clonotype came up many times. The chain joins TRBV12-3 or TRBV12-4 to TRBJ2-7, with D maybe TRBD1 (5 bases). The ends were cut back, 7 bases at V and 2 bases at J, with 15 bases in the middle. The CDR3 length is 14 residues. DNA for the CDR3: TGTGCCAGCACCCCGGGCCAGGGAACCTACGAGCAGTACTTC. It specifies CASTPGQGTYEQYF.

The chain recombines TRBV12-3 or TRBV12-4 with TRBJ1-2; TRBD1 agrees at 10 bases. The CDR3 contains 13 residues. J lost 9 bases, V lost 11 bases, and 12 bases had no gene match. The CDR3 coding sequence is TGTGCCGTCCTCCAGGGACAGGGGTTAAGCTACACCTTC. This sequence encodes CAVLQGQGLSYTF.

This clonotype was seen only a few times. The CDR3 region has the DNA TGTGCCCCCGGGACAGGGGGCCGGGGCACAGATACGCAGTATTTT. This sequence encodes CAPGTGGRGTDTQYF. V is TRBV6-1 and J is TRBJ2-3, with TRBD1 matching over 12 bases. J lost 1 base, V lost 11 bases, and 7 bases had no gene match. Germline CDR1 is MNHNS and CDR2 is SASEGT. This CDR3 has 15 residues.

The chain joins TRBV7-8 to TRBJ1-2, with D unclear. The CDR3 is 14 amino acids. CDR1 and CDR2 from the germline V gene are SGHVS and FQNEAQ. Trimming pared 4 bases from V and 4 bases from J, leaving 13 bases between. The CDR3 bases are TGTGCCAGCAGCTCCCTCCAAGGGCTCTATGGCTACACCTTC. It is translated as CASSSLQGLYGYTF. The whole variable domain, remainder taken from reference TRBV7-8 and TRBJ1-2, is GAGVSQSPRYKVAKRGQDVALRCDPISGHVSLFWYQQALGQGPEFLTYFQNEAQLDKSGLPSDRFFAERPEGSVSTLKIQRTQQEDSAVYLCASSSLQGLYGYTFGSGTRLTVV.

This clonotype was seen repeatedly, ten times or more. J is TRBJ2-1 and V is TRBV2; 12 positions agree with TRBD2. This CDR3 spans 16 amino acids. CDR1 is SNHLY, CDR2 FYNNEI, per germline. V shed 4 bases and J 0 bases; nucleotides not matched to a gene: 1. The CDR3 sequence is CASSGTSGDSYNEQFF. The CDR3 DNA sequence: TGTGCCAGCAGTGGGACTAGCGGGGACTCCTACAATGAGCAGTTCTTC.

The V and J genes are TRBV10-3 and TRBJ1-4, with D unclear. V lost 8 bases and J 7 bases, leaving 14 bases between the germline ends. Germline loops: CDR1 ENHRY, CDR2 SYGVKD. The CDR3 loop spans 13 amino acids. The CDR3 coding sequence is TGTGCCATCGGAACCCCGGAAGGTGAAAAACTGTTTTTT. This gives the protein CAIGTPEGEKLFF.

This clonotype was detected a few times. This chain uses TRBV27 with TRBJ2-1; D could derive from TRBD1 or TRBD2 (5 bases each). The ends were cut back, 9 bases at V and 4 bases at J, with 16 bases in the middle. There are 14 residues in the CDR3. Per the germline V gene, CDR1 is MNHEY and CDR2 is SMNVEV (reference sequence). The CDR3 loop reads CASLPGTGYNEQFF. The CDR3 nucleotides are TGTGCCAGTCTTCCGGGGACGGGTTACAATGAGCAGTTCTTC.

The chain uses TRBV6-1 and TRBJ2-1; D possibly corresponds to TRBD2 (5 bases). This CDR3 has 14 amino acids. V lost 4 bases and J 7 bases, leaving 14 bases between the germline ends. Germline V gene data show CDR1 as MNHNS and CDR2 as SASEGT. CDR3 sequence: CASSVDRAGNEQFF. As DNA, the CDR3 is TGTGCCAGCAGTGTAGATCGTGCGGGTAATGAGCAGTTCTTC.

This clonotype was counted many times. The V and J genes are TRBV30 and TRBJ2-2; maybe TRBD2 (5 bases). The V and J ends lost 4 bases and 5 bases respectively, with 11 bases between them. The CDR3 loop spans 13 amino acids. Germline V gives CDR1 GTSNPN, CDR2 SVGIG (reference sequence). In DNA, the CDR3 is TGTGCCTGGAATCCGAGGAGGACCGGGGAGCTGTTTTTT. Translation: CAWNPRRTGELFF.

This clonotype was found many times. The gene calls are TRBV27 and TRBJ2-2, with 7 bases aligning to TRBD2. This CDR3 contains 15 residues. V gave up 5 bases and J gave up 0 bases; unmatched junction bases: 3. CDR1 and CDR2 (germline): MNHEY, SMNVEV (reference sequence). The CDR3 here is CASSRAGANTGELFF. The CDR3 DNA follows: TGTGCCAGCAGTAGGGCGGGAGCGAACACCGGGGAGCTGTTTTTT.

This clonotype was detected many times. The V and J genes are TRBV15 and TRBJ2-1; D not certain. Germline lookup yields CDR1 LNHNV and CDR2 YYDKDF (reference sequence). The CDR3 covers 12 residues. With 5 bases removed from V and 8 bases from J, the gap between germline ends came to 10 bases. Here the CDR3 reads CATSVVGHEQFF. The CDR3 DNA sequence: TGTGCCACCAGCGTAGTTGGCCATGAGCAGTTCTTC. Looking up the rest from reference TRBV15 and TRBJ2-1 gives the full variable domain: DAMVIQNPRYQVTQFGKPVTLSCSQTLNHNVMYWYQQKSSQAPKLLFHYYDKDFNNEADTPDNFQSRRPNTSFCFLDIRSPGLGDTAMYLCATSVVGHEQFFGPGTRLTVL.

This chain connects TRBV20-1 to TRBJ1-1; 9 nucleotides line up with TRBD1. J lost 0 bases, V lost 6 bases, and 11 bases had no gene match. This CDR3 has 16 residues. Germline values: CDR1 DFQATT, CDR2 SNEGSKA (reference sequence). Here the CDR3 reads CSARDRDNGMNTEAFF. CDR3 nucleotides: TGCAGTGCGAGGGACAGGGATAACGGAATGAACACTGAAGCTTTCTTT.

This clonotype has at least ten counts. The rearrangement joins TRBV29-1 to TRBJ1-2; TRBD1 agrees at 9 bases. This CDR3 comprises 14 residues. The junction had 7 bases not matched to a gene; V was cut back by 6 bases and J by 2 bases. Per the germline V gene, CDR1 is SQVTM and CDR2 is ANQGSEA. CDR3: CSVNTGTGNYGYTF. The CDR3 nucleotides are TGCAGCGTCAACACCGGGACAGGGAACTATGGCTACACCTTC. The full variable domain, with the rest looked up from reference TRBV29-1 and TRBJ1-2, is SAVISQKPSRDICQRGTSLTIQCQVDSQVTMMFWYRQQPGQSLTLIATANQGSEATYESGFVIDKFPISRPNLTFSTLTVSNMSPEDSSIYLCSVNTGTGNYGYTFGSGTRLTVV.

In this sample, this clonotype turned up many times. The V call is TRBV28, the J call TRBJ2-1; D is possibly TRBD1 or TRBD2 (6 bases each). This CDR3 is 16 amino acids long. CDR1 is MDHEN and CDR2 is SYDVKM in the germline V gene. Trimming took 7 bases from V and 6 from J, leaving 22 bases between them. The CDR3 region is CASTPNLGRGGNEQFF. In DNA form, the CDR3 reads TGTGCCAGCACCCCCAACCTGGGCAGGGGAGGCAATGAGCAGTTCTTC.

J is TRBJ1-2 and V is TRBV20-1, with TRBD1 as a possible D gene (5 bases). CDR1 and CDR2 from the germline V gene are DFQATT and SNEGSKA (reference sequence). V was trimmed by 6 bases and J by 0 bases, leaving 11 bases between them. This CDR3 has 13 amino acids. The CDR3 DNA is TGCAGTGCGAAGGACATTGCTAACTATGGCTACACCTTC. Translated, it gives CSAKDIANYGYTF.

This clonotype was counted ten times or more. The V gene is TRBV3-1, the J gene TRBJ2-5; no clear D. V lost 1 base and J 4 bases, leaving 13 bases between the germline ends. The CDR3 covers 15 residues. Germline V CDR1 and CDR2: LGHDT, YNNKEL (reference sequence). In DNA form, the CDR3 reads TGTGCCAGCAGCCAAGGGGTGAGGTTGGGAGAGACCCAGTACTTC. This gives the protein CASSQGVRLGETQYF.

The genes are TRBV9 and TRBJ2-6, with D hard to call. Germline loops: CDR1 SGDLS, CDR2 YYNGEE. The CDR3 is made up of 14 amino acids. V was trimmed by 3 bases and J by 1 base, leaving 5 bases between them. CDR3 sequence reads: CASSAKSGANVLTF. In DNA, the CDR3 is TGTGCCAGCAGCGCCAAGTCTGGGGCCAACGTCCTGACTTTC.

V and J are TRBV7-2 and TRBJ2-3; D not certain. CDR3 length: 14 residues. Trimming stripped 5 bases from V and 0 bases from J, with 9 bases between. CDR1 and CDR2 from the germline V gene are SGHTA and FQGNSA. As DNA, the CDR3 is TGTGCCAGCAGCCAAATGTTGAGCACAGATACGCAGTATTTT. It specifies CASSQMLSTDTQYF.

The CDR3 DNA reads as TGCAGTGCCCCGACTAGCGGGGACTACAATGAGCAGTTCTTC. Translation gives CSAPTSGDYNEQFF. The chain carries TRBV20-1 and TRBJ2-1; the match to TRBD2 covers 11 bases. Germline CDR1 DFQATT, CDR2 SNEGSKA (reference sequence). The ends lost 6 bases at V and 3 bases at J; junction bases unmatched: 4. The CDR3 spans 14 residues.

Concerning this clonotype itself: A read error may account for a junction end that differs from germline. The CDR3 nucleotides are TGTGCCAGCAGCTTATTTCCGGATGGGAACTTC. Translated: CASSLFPDGNF. This chain uses TRBV7-9 with TRBJ2-1; D gene uncertain. Germline assignment: CDR1 SEHNR and CDR2 FQNEAQ (reference sequence). The CDR3 is made up of 11 amino acids.

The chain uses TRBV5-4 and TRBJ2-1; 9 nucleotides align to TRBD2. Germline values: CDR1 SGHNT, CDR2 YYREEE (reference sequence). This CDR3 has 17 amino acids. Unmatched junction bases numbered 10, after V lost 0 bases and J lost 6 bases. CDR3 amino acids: CASSLGGGLAGLNEQFF. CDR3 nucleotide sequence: TGTGCCAGCAGCTTGGGGGGGGGGCTAGCGGGGCTCAATGAGCAGTTCTTC.

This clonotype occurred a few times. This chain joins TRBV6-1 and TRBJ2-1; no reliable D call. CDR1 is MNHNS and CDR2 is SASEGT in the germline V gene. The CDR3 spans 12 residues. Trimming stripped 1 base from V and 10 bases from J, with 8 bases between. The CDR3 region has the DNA TGTGCCAGCAGTGAAGGTCAAGGCGAGCAGTTCTTC. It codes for CASSEGQGEQFF.

This CDR3 reads CASSYSAGNQPQHF. The CDR3 nucleotides read TGTGCCAGCAGTTACTCGGCAGGGAATCAGCCCCAGCATTTT. The genes are TRBV6-5 and TRBJ1-5, with D maybe TRBD1 (5 bases). The V end lost 0 bases, the J end lost 4 bases, and 7 bases lay between the germline ends. The CDR3 covers 14 residues. Per the germline V gene, CDR1 is MNHEY and CDR2 is SVGAGI.

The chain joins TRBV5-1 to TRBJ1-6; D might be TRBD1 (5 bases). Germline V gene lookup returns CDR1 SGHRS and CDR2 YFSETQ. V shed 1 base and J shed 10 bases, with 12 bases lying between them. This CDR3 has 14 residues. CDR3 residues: CASSLYRLPSPLHF. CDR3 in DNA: TGCGCCAGCAGCTTGTACAGGTTACCCTCACCCCTCCACTTT.

CDR3 loop: CASSLGARGAPDTQYF. The CDR3 nucleotides are TGTGCCAGCAGTTTAGGGGCGCGGGGGGCCCCAGATACGCAGTATTTT. The chain uses TRBV12-3 or TRBV12-4 and TRBJ2-3, with 8 nucleotides matching TRBD2. V lost 1 base to trimming and J lost 4 bases; unmatched junction nucleotides: 7. This CDR3 spans 16 amino acids.

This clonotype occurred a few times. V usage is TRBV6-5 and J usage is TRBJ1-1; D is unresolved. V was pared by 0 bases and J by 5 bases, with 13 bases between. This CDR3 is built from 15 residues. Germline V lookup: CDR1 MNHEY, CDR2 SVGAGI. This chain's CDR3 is CASSYSLSRVTEAFF. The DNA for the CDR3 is TGTGCCAGCAGTTACTCCCTCAGTAGAGTAACTGAAGCTTTCTTT.

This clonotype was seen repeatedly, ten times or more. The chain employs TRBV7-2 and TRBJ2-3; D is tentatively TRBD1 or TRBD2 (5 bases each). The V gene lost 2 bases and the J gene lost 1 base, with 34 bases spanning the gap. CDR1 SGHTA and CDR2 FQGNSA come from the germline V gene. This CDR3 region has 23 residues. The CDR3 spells CASSLRQGSPLWSPVGGTDTQYF. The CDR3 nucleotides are TGTGCCAGCAGCTTACGTCAAGGCAGCCCTTTGTGGAGTCCCGTGGGGGGCACAGATACGCAGTATTTT.

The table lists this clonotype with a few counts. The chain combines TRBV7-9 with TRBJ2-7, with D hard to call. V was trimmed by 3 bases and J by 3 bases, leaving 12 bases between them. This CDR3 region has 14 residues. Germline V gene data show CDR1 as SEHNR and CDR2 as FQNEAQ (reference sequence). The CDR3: CASSLSSYFYEQYF. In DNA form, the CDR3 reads TGTGCCAGCAGCTTGAGCAGCTACTTCTACGAGCAGTACTTC.

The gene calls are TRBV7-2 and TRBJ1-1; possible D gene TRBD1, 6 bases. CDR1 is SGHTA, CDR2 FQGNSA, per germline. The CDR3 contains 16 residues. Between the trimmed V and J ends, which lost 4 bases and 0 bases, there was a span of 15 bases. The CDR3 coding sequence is TGTGCCAGCAGCTCCAACTCCGGGACAATGAACACTGAAGCTTTCTTT. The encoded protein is CASSSNSGTMNTEAFF.

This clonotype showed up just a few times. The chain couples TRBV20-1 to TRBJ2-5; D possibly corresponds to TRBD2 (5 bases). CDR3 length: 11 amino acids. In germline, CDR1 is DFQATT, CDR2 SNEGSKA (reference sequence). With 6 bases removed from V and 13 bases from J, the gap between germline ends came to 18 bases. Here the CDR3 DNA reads TGCAGTGCCGGATCGGGGAGTGGCCGGTACTTC. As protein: CSAGSGSGRYF.